These T cell receptor beta chains were read from a single sample in a study of blood T cell repertoires in COVID-19. Measured with immunoSEQ multiplex PCR; TCRdb has only the in-frame clones, and not every one. Of some 500,000 clones in the sample, 70% to 90% were seen once. The sample was peripheral blood. These receptors were obtained from a woman between 45 and 60 years old with COVID-19, enrolled during active disease. Both conserved end residues are part of each CDR3. The D gene is left open where the match is weak. The size of a clone is reported for some rows only, either as once, few or many, or as a class for expanded clones.

J | D | size | V | DNA | CDR3
TRBJ2-1 | TRBD1 | . | TRBV2 | TGTGCCAGCAGGGACACAGGGGAATCGCCCTACAATGAGCAGTTCTTC | CASRDTGESPYNEQFF
TRBJ2-3 | TRBD1 | . | TRBV27 | TGTGCCAGCAGTCGGACAGGGATGGTCGGTACGCAGTATTTT | CASSRTGMVGTQYF
TRBJ1-1 | TRBD1 | . | TRBV29-1 | TGCAGCGTCCGGAGGGACAGGGACACTGAAGCTTTCTTT | CSVRRDRDTEAFF
TRBJ1-3 | TRBD1 | once | TRBV12-3/TRBV12-4 | TGTGCCAGCAGAAGTACAGGGGCAAACACCATATATTTT | CASRSTGANTIYF
TRBJ2-7 | . | . | TRBV9 | TGTGCCAGCAGCCTCCGTCCTCGCTCCTACGAGCAGTACTTC | CASSLRPRSYEQYF
TRBJ2-1 | . | . | TRBV7-9 | TGTGCCAGCAGCCCACATGAGCGCGCTTACAATGAGCAGTTCTTC | CASSPHERAYNEQFF
TRBJ2-7 | . | many | TRBV7-3 | TGTGCCACCCCATATCACCAAGACAGTAGAAACTCCTACGAGCAGTACTTC | CATPYHQDSRNSYEQYF
TRBJ2-7 | . | . | TRBV30 | TGTGCCTGGAGTCCGGACATCGGATCCTACGAGCAGTACTTC | CAWSPDIGSYEQYF
TRBJ2-2 | TRBD1 | . | TRBV18 | TGTGCCAGCTCACCACATACAGGGGAAGCCGGGGAGCTGTTTTTT | CASSPHTGEAGELFF
TRBJ2-3 | . | . | TRBV6-5 | TGTGCCAGCACTAGCGAGGATACAGATACGCAGTATTTT | CASTSEDTDTQYF
TRBJ1-1 | . | . | TRBV4-1 | TGCGCCAGCAGCCCGTCCGCGGGGGGCGTGAACACTGAAGCTTTCTTT | CASSPSAGGVNTEAFF
TRBJ2-7 | . | . | TRBV14 | TGTGCCAGCAGCCCCTCGCAACTCTCAGCGGACGAGCAGTACTTC | CASSPSQLSADEQYF
TRBJ1-5 | . | . | TRBV7-8 | TGTGCCAGCAGAGCGAAGGGGAGCAATCAGCCCCAGCATTTT | CASRAKGSNQPQHF
TRBJ2-1 | TRBD1 | . | TRBV7-6 | TGTGCCAGCAGCCGAAATCAGGGGGCAGGTGATGAGCAGTTCTTC | CASSRNQGAGDEQFF
TRBJ1-2 | . | . | TRBV24-1 | TGTGCCACCAGTGACAGTCGATACTATGGCTACACCTTC | CATSDSRYYGYTF
TRBJ2-1 | . | . | TRBV13 | TGTGCCAGCAGCTTAGCGGGGGAATACAATGAGCAGTTCTTC | CASSLAGEYNEQFF
TRBJ2-1 | TRBD2 | . | TRBV28 | TGTGCCAGCAGTTTCACTCTCCGGGGGGACCTCTACAATGAGCAGTTCTTC | CASSFTLRGDLYNEQFF
TRBJ1-2 | . | . | TRBV2 | TGTGCCAGCAGTGAAGGGGGAGCCAACTATGGCTACACCTTC | CASSEGGANYGYTF
TRBJ1-5 | . | . | TRBV6-5 | TGTGCCTCGGGGAGGGGGACCAATCAGCCCCAGCATTTT | CASGRGTNQPQHF
TRBJ2-1 | TRBD2 | . | TRBV7-9 | TGTGCCAGCAGCAACAAATTATCGACTAGCGGGTGGGGAGAGCAGTTCTTC | CASSNKLSTSGWGEQFF
TRBJ1-2 | . | . | TRBV2 | TGTGCCAGCAGATTGACAGAGGAGGGCTACACCTTC | CASRLTEEGYTF
TRBJ1-1 | . | . | TRBV28 | TGTGCCAGCATGAACCTTAACAGGGTCTGGGACACTGAAGCTTTCTTT | CASMNLNRVWDTEAFF
TRBJ2-7 | TRBD1 | . | TRBV19 | TGTGCCAGCGCGGGACAGGAGTTTACCTCGGGCTACGAGCAGTACTTC | CASAGQEFTSGYEQYF
TRBJ1-1 | . | . | TRBV4-1 | TGCGCCAGCAGCCAAGATGAGGCGGCGAACACTGAAGCTTTCTTT | CASSQDEAANTEAFF
TRBJ1-2 | TRBD1 | . | TRBV4-1 | TGCGCCAGCAGCCAAGATCACGCAGGGGGGTATGGCTACACCTTC | CASSQDHAGGYGYTF
TRBJ2-5 | . | . | TRBV5-6 | TGTGCCAGCAGTTGGCTAGCCGGGGAGACCCAGTACTTC | CASSWLAGETQYF
TRBJ2-4 | . | . | TRBV19 | TGTGCCAGTAGTATACTATCGGGAGATTTTCTAGCCAAAAACATTCAGTACTTC | CASSILSGDFLAKNIQYF
TRBJ2-7 | TRBD1 | . | TRBV6-5 | TGTGCCAGCAGAGGACAGGGAGAACACGAGCAGTACTTC | CASRGQGEHEQYF